This passage covers 22 T cell receptor beta chains from one sample sequenced in a study of T cell repertoires in cytomegalovirus infection. No cognate antigen is known for these TCRs. TCRdb reprocessed the reads with MiXCR, giving one entry per CDR3 protein. The data contain a few hundred thousand distinct CDR3 sequences, around 40% of them singletons. The sample here was cultured PBMCs, taken from culture after CMV antigen stimulation. These TCRs come from a human donor in good health (CMV status not recorded). Some clones in this sample may be carry-over from other donors' samples.

This clonotype was found a few times. This sequence joins TRBV27 and TRBJ1-3, with a possible D match to TRBD1 (5 bases). Trimming pared 6 bases from V and 11 bases from J, leaving 20 bases between. CDR1 and CDR2 from the germline V gene are MNHEY and SMNVEV (reference sequence). The CDR3 sequence is 14 residues long. The CDR3 region is CASRRGMGVVAIYF. CDR3 nucleotide sequence: TGTGCCAGCAGACGGGGCATGGGAGTTGTAGCCATATATTTT.

This clonotype was found once. V gene TRBV29-1 combines with J gene TRBJ2-7, with 7 bases aligning to TRBD2. J gave up 3 bases and V 4 bases, and 6 bases lay outside the gene matches. Germline loops: CDR1 SQVTM, CDR2 ANQGSEA. The CDR3 contains 13 residues. The CDR3 region has the DNA TGCAGCGTTGCCGCGGGGGAAGTCTACGAGCAGTACTTC. Translation gives CSVAAGEVYEQYF.

This rearrangement joins TRBV20-1 to TRBJ1-1; 8 bases are a match to TRBD1. The V and J ends lost 6 bases and 0 bases, in that order; junction bases with no gene match: 27. The CDR3 is 21 amino acids. Per germline, CDR1 DFQATT and CDR2 SNEGSKA (reference sequence). The CDR3 loop is CSAHPVPSHDRGSHMNTEAFF. The CDR3 nucleotides are TGCAGTGCCCACCCCGTCCCCTCCCATGACAGGGGATCCCACATGAACACTGAAGCTTTCTTT.

This rearrangement joins TRBV18 to TRBJ2-1; tentative D call: TRBD2 (5 bases). The CDR3 is 17 amino acids. Per the germline V gene, CDR1 is KGHSH and CDR2 is LQKENI. Between the trimmed V and J ends, which lost 0 bases and 4 bases, there was a span of 16 bases. DNA for the CDR3: TGTGCCAGCTCACCACCGGAGCGTATGCGGGTTTACAATGAGCAGTTCTTC. It is translated as CASSPPERMRVYNEQFF.

The table lists this clonotype with a few counts. The CDR3 reads CASSFYSSLYGYTF. CDR3 coding DNA: TGTGCCAGCAGCTTTTACTCTAGCCTCTATGGCTACACCTTC. This chain connects TRBV11-2 to TRBJ1-2; D is ambiguous. This CDR3 has 14 residues. Trimming left V 3 bases short and J 4 bases short, with 12 bases between. Germline lookup yields CDR1 SGHAT and CDR2 FQNNGV.

This rearrangement joins TRBV12-3 or TRBV12-4 to TRBJ2-7; D is ambiguous. This CDR3 has 13 residues. Trimming shortened V by 6 bases and J by 6 bases, and 15 bases separated the two germline ends. CDR3 amino acids: CASSPLVVGEQYF. The CDR3 DNA reads TGTGCCAGCAGCCCGTTAGTGGTTGGCGAGCAGTACTTC.

The rearrangement uses TRBV2 and TRBJ2-2; the D gene is possibly TRBD1 (6 bases). Germline CDR1 is SNHLY and CDR2 is FYNNEI. The length of the CDR3 is 13 residues. The germline V and J ends were trimmed by 7 bases and 8 bases, with 14 bases remaining between them. CDR3 loop: CASIPQGYGELFF. The CDR3 nucleotides read TGTGCCAGCATCCCGCAGGGGTATGGGGAGCTGTTTTTT.

This clonotype was recorded a few times. The chain recombines TRBV6-2 or TRBV6-3 with TRBJ2-5, with no clear D. With 2 bases removed from V and 5 bases from J, the gap between germline ends came to 12 bases. CDR3 length equals 14 residues. Per germline, CDR1 MNHEY and CDR2 SVGEGT. CDR3 residues: CASSYELPAETQYF. The CDR3 DNA follows: TGTGCCAGCAGTTACGAACTACCAGCGGAGACCCAGTACTTC.

This sequence joins TRBV6-1 and TRBJ1-1; no reliable D call. The CDR3 contains 15 residues. V was trimmed by 0 bases and J by 1 base, leaving 9 bases between them. Per the germline V gene, CDR1 is MNHNS and CDR2 is SASEGT. The chain's CDR3 is CASSEAGGWNTEAFF. The CDR3 DNA follows: TGTGCCAGCAGTGAAGCGGGAGGGTGGAACACTGAAGCTTTCTTT.

This clonotype has at least ten counts. The chain couples TRBV11-2 to TRBJ2-7; D is undetermined. Trimming pared 3 bases from V and 2 bases from J, leaving 11 bases between. Germline loops: CDR1 SGHAT, CDR2 FQNNGV. This CDR3 is 14 amino acids long. Here the CDR3 reads CASSFPRWTYEQYF. The DNA for the CDR3 is TGTGCCAGCAGCTTCCCTCGGTGGACCTACGAGCAGTACTTC.

This clonotype was detected a few times. This rearrangement joins TRBV5-4 to TRBJ2-3; 13 nucleotides agree with TRBD2. The CDR3 consists of 15 residues. Germline V gene sequence: CDR1 SGHNT, CDR2 YYREEE (reference sequence). V gave up 5 bases and J gave up 5 bases; unmatched junction bases: 5. CDR3 sequence reads: CASRTSGRSGDTQYF. In DNA form, the CDR3 reads TGTGCCAGCAGGACTAGCGGGAGGAGTGGAGATACGCAGTATTTT.

The chain carries TRBV28 and TRBJ1-4; D may be TRBD1 (5 bases). Germline CDR1 and CDR2: MDHEN and SYDVKM. Trimming took 4 bases from V and 8 from J, leaving 17 bases between them. This CDR3 has 15 residues. For the CDR3, the DNA is TGTGCCAGCAGTTCCCAGCTTGAGGCAGGGGAAAAACTGTTTTTT. This codes for CASSSQLEAGEKLFF.

The V gene is TRBV11-2, the J gene TRBJ1-3; D might be TRBD1 (5 bases). V shed 6 bases and J shed 2 bases, with 8 bases lying between them. CDR3 length: 13 amino acids. Germline-derived CDR1 and CDR2 are SGHAT and FQNNGV. The CDR3: CASRGTAGNTIYF. The CDR3 DNA reads TGTGCCAGCAGAGGGACGGCTGGAAACACCATATATTTT.

The gene calls are TRBV27 and TRBJ2-7; 9 bases map to TRBD2. CDR1 and CDR2 from the germline V gene are MNHEY and SMNVEV (reference sequence). There are 15 residues in the CDR3. Losses at the gene ends were 7 bases for V and 6 bases for J; bases not matched to a gene: 13. CDR3 in amino acids: CASTYSGSRSGEQYF. Written as DNA, the CDR3 is TGTGCCAGCACCTATAGCGGGAGCCGGTCGGGCGAGCAGTACTTC.

The chain is built from TRBV4-1 and TRBJ2-2; no clear D. Deletions cut 0 bases from V and 4 bases from J, with 12 bases between. CDR1 and CDR2 (germline): MGHRA, YSYEKL. There are 16 residues in the CDR3. CDR3 in amino acids: CASSQDEAWGTGELFF. For the CDR3, the DNA is TGCGCCAGCAGCCAAGACGAGGCGTGGGGCACCGGGGAGCTGTTTTTT.

The table lists this clonotype with a few counts. Here the CDR3 reads CASRDWDNEQFF. The CDR3, as DNA: TGTGCCAGCAGGGACTGGGACAATGAGCAGTTCTTC. The chain is built from TRBV12-3 or TRBV12-4 and TRBJ2-1; the D gene is possibly TRBD2 (5 bases). V lost 6 bases and J lost 5, with 8 bases in between. The CDR3 covers 12 residues.

J is TRBJ2-7 and V is TRBV28; D is possibly TRBD1 (7 bases). The V gene lost 9 bases and the J gene lost 3 bases, with 12 bases spanning the gap. Germline CDR1 is MDHEN and CDR2 is SYDVKM. CDR3 length: 12 amino acids. The CDR3 DNA follows: TGTGCCAGTGCGGGACAGATCTACGAGCAGTACTTC. It specifies CASAGQIYEQYF.

The J gene is TRBJ1-2, the V gene TRBV28, with D maybe TRBD1 (6 bases). CDR3 length: 21 residues. V was clipped by 2 bases and J by 4 bases, with 32 bases between them. Germline V gene sequence: CDR1 MDHEN, CDR2 SYDVKM. CDR3 amino acids: CASSLSSFRGQSSGFTYGYTF. DNA of the CDR3: TGTGCCAGCAGTTTAAGTTCTTTTCGGGGACAAAGCTCCGGGTTCACCTATGGCTACACCTTC.

This clonotype was seen only a few times. The gene calls are TRBV6-6 and TRBJ2-5; possibly TRBD1 for D (5 bases). The V end lost 7 bases, the J end lost 2 bases, and 11 bases lay between the germline ends. CDR3 length: 13 residues. CDR1 is MNHNY, CDR2 SVGAGI, per germline (reference sequence). CDR3 coding DNA: TGTGCCAGCAACCAGGGATTACAAGAGACCCAGTACTTC. Translating it yields CASNQGLQETQYF.

The chain links TRBV7-8 to TRBJ1-1; tentative D call: TRBD1 (5 bases). Trimming took 8 bases from V and 4 from J, leaving 14 bases between them. CDR3 length: 13 amino acids. Germline CDR1 reads SGHVS; CDR2 reads FQNEAQ. The CDR3 region is CASAWRRGTEAFF. The CDR3 DNA reads as TGTGCCAGCGCCTGGCGGAGGGGCACTGAAGCTTTCTTT. The full variable domain, its missing parts supplied by reference TRBV7-8 and TRBJ1-1, is GAGVSQSPRYKVAKRGQDVALRCDPISGHVSLFWYQQALGQGPEFLTYFQNEAQLDKSGLPSDRFFAERPEGSVSTLKIQRTQQEDSAVYLCASAWRRGTEAFFGQGTRLTVV.

This clonotype was found a few times. The rearrangement links TRBV7-4 to TRBJ1-1; D is unclear. There are 12 residues in the CDR3. Deletions cut 5 bases from V and 9 bases from J, with 13 bases between. CDR1 is SGHVT and CDR2 is SQSDAQ in the germline V gene. CDR3 nucleotide sequence: TGTGCCAGCAGCCGGAGGTCCCGGCAAGCTTTCTTT. Translated: CASSRRSRQAFF.

This clonotype was detected a few times. The V call is TRBV7-2, the J call TRBJ2-2; a weak D match, TRBD2 (6 bases). The CDR3 is 15 residues long. Germline-derived CDR1 and CDR2 are SGHTA and FQGNSA. Trimming cost V 5 bases and J 6 bases, with 16 bases left between them. CDR3 in amino acids: CASSGRGDWSGELFF. The CDR3 nucleotides read TGTGCCAGCAGCGGAAGAGGGGACTGGTCCGGGGAGCTGTTTTTT.